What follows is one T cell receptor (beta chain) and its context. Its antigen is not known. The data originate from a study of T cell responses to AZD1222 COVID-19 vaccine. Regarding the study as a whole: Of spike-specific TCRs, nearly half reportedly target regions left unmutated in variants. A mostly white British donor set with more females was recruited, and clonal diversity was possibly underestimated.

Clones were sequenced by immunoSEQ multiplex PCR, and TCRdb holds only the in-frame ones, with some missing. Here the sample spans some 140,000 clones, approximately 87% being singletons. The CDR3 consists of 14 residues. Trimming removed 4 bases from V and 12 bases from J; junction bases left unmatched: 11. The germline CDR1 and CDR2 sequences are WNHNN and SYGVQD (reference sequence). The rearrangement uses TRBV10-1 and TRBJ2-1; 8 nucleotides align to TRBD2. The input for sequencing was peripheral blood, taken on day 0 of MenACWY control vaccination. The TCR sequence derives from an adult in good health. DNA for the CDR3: TGCGCCAGCAGTGGGCTAGCGGGCCAACGAGGGCAGTTCTTC. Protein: CASSGLAGQRGQFF.